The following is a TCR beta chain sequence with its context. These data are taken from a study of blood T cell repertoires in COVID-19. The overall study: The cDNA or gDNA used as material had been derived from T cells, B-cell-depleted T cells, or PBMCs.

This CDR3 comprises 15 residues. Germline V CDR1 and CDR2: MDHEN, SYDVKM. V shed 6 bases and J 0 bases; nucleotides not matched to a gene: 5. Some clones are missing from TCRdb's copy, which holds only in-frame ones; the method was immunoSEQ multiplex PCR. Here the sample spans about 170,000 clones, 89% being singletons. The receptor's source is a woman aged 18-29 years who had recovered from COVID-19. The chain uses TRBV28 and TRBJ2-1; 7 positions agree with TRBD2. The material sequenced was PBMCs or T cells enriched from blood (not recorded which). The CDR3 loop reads CASRTGTNSYNEQFF. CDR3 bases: TGTGCCAGCAGGACCGGGACTAACTCCTACAATGAGCAGTTCTTC. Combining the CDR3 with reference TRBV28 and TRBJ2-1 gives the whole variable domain DVKVTQSSRYLVKRTGEKVFLECVQDMDHENMFWYRQDPGLGLRLIYFSYDVKMKEKGDIPEGYSVSREKKERFSLILESASTNQTSMYLCASRTGTNSYNEQFFGPGTRLTVL.